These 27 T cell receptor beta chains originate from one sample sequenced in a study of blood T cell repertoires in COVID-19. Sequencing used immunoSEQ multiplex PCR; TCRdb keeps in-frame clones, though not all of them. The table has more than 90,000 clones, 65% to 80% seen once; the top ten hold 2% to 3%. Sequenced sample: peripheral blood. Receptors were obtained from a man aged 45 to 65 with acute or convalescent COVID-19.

CDR3 protein: CASTHRGSGELFF. The CDR3 DNA follows: TGTGCCAGTACCCACAGGGGATCCGGGGAGCTGTTTTTT. The chain employs TRBV19 and TRBJ2-2; TRBD1 matches at 7 bases. The CDR3 length is 13 residues. Germline assignment: CDR1 LNHDA and CDR2 SQIVND (reference sequence). V lost 7 bases, J lost 6 bases, and 5 bases stayed unmatched.

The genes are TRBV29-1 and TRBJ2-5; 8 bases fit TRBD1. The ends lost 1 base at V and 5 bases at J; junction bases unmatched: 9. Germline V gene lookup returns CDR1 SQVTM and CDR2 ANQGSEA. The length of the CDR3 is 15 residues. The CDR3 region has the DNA TGCAGCGTTGAAGGGTTCCAGGGGGCGCTTGAGACCCAGTACTTC. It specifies CSVEGFQGALETQYF.

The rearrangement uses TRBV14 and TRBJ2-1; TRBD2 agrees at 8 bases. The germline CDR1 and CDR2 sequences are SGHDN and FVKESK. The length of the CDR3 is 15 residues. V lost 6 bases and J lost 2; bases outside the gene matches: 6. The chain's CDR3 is CASREAGETYNEQFF. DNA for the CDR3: TGTGCCAGCAGAGAAGCGGGAGAGACCTACAATGAGCAGTTCTTC. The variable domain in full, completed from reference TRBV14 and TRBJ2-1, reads EAGVTQFPSHSVIEKGQTVTLRCDPISGHDNLYWYRRVMGKEIKFLLHFVKESKQDESGMPNNRFLAERTGGTYSTLKVQPAELEDSGVYFCASREAGETYNEQFFGPGTRLTVL.

CDR3 nucleotides: TGTGCCAGCAGTCCACAGGGTATTGGAAACACCATATATTTT. Translation gives CASSPQGIGNTIYF. This chain links TRBV28 with TRBJ1-3; the D gene is possibly TRBD1 (6 bases). Germline CDR1 reads MDHEN; CDR2 reads SYDVKM. The V and J ends lost 5 bases and 3 bases respectively, with 11 bases between them. CDR3 size: 14 residues.

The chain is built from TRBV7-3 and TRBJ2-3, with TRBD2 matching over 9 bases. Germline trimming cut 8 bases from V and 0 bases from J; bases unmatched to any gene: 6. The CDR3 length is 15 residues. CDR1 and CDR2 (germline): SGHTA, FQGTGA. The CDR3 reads CASRERGVSTDTQYF. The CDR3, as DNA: TGTGCCAGCCGGGAGCGGGGGGTAAGCACAGATACGCAGTATTTT.

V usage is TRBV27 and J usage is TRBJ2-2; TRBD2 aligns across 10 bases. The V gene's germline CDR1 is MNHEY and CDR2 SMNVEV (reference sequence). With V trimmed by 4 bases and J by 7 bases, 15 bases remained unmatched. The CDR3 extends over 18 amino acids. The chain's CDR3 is CASSSPALSGGVVGELFF. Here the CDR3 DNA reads TGTGCCAGCAGTTCACCAGCACTCAGCGGGGGGGTAGTCGGGGAGCTGTTTTTT.

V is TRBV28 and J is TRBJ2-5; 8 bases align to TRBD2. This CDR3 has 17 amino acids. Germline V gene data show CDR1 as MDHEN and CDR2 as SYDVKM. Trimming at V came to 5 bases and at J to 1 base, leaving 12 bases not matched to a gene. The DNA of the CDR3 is TGTGCCAGCAGTGGACTAGCAGCACTCGGGTCCCAAGAGACCCAGTACTTC. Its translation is CASSGLAALGSQETQYF.

CDR3 loop: CASRRTGGGTEAFF. The CDR3 nucleotides are TGTGCCAGCAGACGGACAGGGGGTGGGACTGAAGCTTTCTTT. The chain joins TRBV6-5 to TRBJ1-1; the match to TRBD1 covers 10 bases. Germline trimming cut 6 bases from V and 5 bases from J; bases unmatched to any gene: 6. Germline CDR1 MNHEY, CDR2 SVGAGI. The CDR3 covers 14 residues.

The CDR3 sequence is CASSPGQGSYNEQFF. For the CDR3, the DNA is TGTGCCAGCAGCCCCGGGCAGGGCTCCTACAATGAGCAGTTCTTC. The chain combines TRBV7-2 with TRBJ2-1, with D possibly being TRBD1 (5 bases). The CDR3 covers 15 residues. Trimming took off 5 bases at V and 0 bases at J, with 11 bases between the two ends. Germline V lookup: CDR1 SGHTA, CDR2 FQGNSA.

The CDR3 DNA sequence: TGTGCCAGCAGTTTATTAGGGACAGGGGGCTACGAGCAGTACTTC. It encodes CASSLLGTGGYEQYF. V and J are TRBV27 and TRBJ2-7, with 11 bases fitting TRBD1. This CDR3 has 15 amino acids. V lost 1 base to trimming and J lost 3 bases; unmatched junction nucleotides: 2. The germline CDR1 and CDR2 sequences are MNHEY and SMNVEV (reference sequence).

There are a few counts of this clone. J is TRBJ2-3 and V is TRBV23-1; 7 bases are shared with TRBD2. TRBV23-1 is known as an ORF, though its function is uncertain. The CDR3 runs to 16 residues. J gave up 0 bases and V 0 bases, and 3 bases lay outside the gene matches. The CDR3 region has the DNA TGCGCCAGCAGTCAATCGACTAGCCTGAGCACAGATACGCAGTATTTT. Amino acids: CASSQSTSLSTDTQYF.

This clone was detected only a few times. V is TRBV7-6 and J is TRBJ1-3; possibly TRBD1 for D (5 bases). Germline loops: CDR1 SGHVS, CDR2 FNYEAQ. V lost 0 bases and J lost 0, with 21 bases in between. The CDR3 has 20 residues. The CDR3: CASSLAGPSKLRVSGNTIYF. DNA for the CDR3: TGTGCCAGCAGCTTAGCGGGGCCATCGAAATTACGGGTCTCTGGAAACACCATATATTTT.

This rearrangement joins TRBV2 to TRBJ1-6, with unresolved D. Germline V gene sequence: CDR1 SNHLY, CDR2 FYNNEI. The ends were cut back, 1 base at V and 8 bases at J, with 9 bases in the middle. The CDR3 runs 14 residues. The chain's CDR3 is CASSEEMRDSPLHF. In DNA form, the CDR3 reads TGTGCCAGCAGTGAAGAAATGAGAGATTCACCCCTCCACTTT.

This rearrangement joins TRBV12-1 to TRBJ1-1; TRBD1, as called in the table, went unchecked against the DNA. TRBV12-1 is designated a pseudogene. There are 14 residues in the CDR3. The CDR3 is CASSFRGADTEAFF. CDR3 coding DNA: TGTGCCAGCAGCTTTAGGGGCGCGGACACTGAAGCTTTCTTT.

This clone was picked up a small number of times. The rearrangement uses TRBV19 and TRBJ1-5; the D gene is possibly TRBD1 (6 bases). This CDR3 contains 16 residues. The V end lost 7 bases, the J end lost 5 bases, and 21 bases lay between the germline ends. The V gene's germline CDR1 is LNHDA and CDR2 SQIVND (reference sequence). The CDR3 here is CASTQGWDNSYQPQHF. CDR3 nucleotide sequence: TGTGCCAGTACCCAGGGGTGGGATAACAGCTATCAGCCCCAGCATTTT.

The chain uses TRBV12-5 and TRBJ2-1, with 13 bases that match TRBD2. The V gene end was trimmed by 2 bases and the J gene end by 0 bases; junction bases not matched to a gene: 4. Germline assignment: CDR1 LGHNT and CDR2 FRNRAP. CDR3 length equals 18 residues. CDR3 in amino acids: CASGLTSGRVTSYNEQFF. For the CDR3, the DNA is TGTGCTAGTGGTTTGACTAGCGGGAGGGTTACCTCCTACAATGAGCAGTTCTTC.

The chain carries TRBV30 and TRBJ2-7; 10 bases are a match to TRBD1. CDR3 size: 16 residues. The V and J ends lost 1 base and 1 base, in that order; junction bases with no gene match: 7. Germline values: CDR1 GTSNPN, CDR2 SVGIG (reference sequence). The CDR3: CAWSALMGQGSYEQYF. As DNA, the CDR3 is TGTGCCTGGAGTGCGCTAATGGGACAGGGGTCCTACGAGCAGTACTTC.

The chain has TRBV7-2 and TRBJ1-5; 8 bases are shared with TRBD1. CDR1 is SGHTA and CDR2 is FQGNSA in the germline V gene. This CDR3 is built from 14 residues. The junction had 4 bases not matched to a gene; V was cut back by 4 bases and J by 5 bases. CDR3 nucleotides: TGTGCCAGCAGCTCGGACAGGGTTTATCAGCCCCAGCATTTT. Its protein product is CASSSDRVYQPQHF.

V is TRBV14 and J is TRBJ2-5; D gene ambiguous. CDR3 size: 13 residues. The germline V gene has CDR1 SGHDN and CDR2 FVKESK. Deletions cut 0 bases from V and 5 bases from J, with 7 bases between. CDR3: CASSQDYWETQYF. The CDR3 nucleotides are TGTGCCAGCAGCCAAGATTACTGGGAGACCCAGTACTTC.

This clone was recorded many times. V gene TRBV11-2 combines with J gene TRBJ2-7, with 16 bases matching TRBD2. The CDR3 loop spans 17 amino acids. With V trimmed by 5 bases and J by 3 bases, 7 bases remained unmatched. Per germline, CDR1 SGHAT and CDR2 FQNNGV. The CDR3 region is CASSHGTSGGALYEQYF. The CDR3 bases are TGTGCCAGCAGCCACGGGACTAGCGGGGGGGCCCTCTACGAGCAGTACTTC.

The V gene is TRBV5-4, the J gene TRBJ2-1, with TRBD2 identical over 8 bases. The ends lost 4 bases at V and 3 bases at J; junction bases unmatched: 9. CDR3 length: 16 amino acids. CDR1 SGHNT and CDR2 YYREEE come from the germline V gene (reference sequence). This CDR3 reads CASSPGVAGFYNEQFF. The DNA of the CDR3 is TGTGCCAGCAGCCCTGGGGTAGCGGGGTTCTACAATGAGCAGTTCTTC.

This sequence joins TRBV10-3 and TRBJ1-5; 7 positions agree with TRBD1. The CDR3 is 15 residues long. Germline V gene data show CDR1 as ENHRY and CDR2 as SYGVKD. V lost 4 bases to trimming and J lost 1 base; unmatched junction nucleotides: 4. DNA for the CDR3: TGTGCCATCAGTGGGACAGGAGAAAGCAATCAGCCCCAGCATTTT. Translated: CAISGTGESNQPQHF.

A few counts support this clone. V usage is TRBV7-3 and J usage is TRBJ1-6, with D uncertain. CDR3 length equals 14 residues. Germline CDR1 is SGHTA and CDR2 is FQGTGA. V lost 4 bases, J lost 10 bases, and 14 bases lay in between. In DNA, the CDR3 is TGTGCCAGCAGCTCCGGACTCACCGAATCACCCCTCCACTTT. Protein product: CASSSGLTESPLHF. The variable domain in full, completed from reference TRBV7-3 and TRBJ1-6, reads GAGVSQTPSNKVTEKGKYVELRCDPISGHTALYWYRQSLGQGPEFLIYFQGTGAADDSGLPNDRFFAVRPEGSVSTLKIQRTERGDSAVYLCASSSGLTESPLHFGNGTRLTVT.

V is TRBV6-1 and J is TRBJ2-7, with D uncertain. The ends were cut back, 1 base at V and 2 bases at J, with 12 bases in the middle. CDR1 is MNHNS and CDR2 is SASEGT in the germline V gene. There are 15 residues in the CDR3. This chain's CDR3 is CASSEGSVRTYEQYF. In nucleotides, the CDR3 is TGTGCCAGCAGTGAAGGTTCGGTCAGGACCTACGAGCAGTACTTC.

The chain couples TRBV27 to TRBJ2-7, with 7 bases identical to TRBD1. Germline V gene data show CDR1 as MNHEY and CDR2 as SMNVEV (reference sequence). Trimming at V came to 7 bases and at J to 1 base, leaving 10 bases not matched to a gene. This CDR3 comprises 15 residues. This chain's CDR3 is CASMTSGTASYEQYF. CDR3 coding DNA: TGTGCCAGCATGACTTCCGGGACAGCTTCCTACGAGCAGTACTTC.

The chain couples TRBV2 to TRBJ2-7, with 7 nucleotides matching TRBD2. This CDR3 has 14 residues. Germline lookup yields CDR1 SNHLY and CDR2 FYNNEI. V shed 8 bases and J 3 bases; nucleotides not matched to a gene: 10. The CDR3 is CASLEREKGYEQYF. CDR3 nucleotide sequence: TGTGCCAGCCTTGAGCGGGAAAAGGGCTACGAGCAGTACTTC.

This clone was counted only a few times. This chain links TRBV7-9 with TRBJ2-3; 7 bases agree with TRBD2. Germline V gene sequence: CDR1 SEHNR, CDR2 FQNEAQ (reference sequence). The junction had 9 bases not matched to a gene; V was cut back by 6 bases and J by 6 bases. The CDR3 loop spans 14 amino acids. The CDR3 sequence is CASRGSGVRDTQYF. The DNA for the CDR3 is TGTGCCAGCAGAGGAAGCGGGGTGCGGGATACGCAGTATTTT.